A selection of T cell receptor beta chains follows, all from one sample in a study of blood T cell repertoires in COVID-19. TCRdb's table, derived via immunoSEQ multiplex PCR, lists solely in-frame clones and lacks some. The data show 200,000 or so clones, approximately 85% seen once. Sequenced input: peripheral blood. All receptors derive from a human donor with active or convalescent COVID-19. The donor label of this sample is uncertain. Each CDR3 is given with its conserved first and last residue. D genes are given only for firm matches. Clone size appears in some rows only: once, few, many, or a class for an expanded clone.

clone_size d_call j_call v_call cdr3_aa cdr3_nt
NA TRBD1 TRBJ2-1 TRBV11-2 CASSLLGQGARNEQFF TGTGCCAGCAGCTTATTAGGACAGGGGGCGCGGAATGAGCAGTTCTTC
NA TRBD1 TRBJ2-1 TRBV23-1 CASSQSASTGPSYNEQFF TGCGCCAGCAGTCAATCGGCATCGACAGGGCCCTCCTACAATGAGCAGTTCTTC
NA NA TRBJ1-2 TRBV19 CASSILSPYYGYTF TGTGCCAGTAGTATACTGAGCCCTTACTATGGCTACACCTTC
few NA TRBJ2-3 TRBV14 CASSRHTGANLYTQYF TGTGCCAGCAGCCGCCACACGGGAGCGAACTTATATACGCAGTATTTT
NA NA TRBJ2-5 TRBV18 CASSPDSFQETQYF TGTGCCAGCTCACCCGACAGCTTCCAAGAGACCCAGTACTTC
NA TRBD2 TRBJ2-5 TRBV27 CASSGMNAGGQETQYF TGTGCCAGCAGTGGCATGAATGCGGGGGGGCAAGAGACCCAGTACTTC
NA TRBD2 TRBJ2-5 TRBV5-1 CASSPVAGPSSQETQYF TGCGCCAGCAGCCCCGTAGCGGGACCAAGTTCTCAAGAGACCCAGTACTTC
NA NA TRBJ2-3 TRBV2 CASSPDGVTDTQYF TGTGCCAGCAGCCCAGACGGAGTCACAGATACGCAGTATTTT
NA NA TRBJ1-1 TRBV28 CASSLRRGEKGLESLLKDFF TGTGCCAGCAGCCTCCGTCGGGGGGAGAAGGGGTTAGAATCCCTACTGAAGGATTTCTTT
few NA TRBJ1-2 TRBV6-5 CAIGQTAYGYTF TGTGCCATCGGACAGACGGCCTATGGCTACACCTTC
NA TRBD2 TRBJ2-3 TRBV27 CASTSLSGGSTDTQYF TGTGCCAGCACCTCACTCAGCGGGGGCAGCACAGATACGCAGTATTTT
NA TRBD1 TRBJ2-3 TRBV6-5 CASRLQGADTQYF TGTGCCAGCAGATTACAGGGGGCTGATACGCAGTATTTT
NA TRBD1 TRBJ2-7 TRBV5-1 CASSSRQGATYEQYF TGCGCCAGCAGCTCCCGACAGGGGGCGACCTACGAGCAGTACTTC
NA TRBD2 TRBJ2-7 TRBV4-1 CASSQDAGLADHYEQYF TGCGCCAGCAGCCAAGATGCGGGACTAGCTGATCACTACGAGCAGTACTTC
NA NA TRBJ1-1 TRBV30 CAGKTRTRERSEAFF TGTGCCGGAAAGACCAGGACCAGGGAACGGTCTGAAGCTTTCTTT
NA NA TRBJ2-7 TRBV5-1 CASSSGGGISYEQYF TGCGCCAGCAGCTCTGGCGGGGGCATATCCTACGAGCAGTACTTC
NA NA TRBJ1-2 TRBV9 CASSVAVGGRNNYGYTF TGTGCCAGCAGCGTAGCAGTGGGGGGGAGGAATAACTATGGCTACACCTTC
NA NA TRBJ2-6 TRBV19 CASSMGPTSGANVLTF TGTGCCAGTAGTATGGGGCCGACCTCTGGGGCCAACGTCCTGACTTTC
NA NA TRBJ1-1 TRBV7-9 CASSPLEPNTEAFF TGTGCCAGCAGCCCCCTAGAACCGAACACTGAAGCTTTCTTT
NA NA TRBJ1-1 TRBV7-2 CASGGAMNTEAFF TGTGCCAGCGGGGGGGCAATGAACACTGAAGCTTTCTTT
NA NA TRBJ1-2 TRBV6-2/TRBV6-3 CASSDGQRYGYTF TGTGCCAGCAGCGACGGACAGCGCTATGGCTACACCTTC
few TRBD2 TRBJ2-3 TRBV7-3 CASSLRTSGVTDTQYF TGTGCCAGCAGCCTCCGGACTAGCGGAGTCACAGATACGCAGTATTTT
NA TRBD1 TRBJ1-1 TRBV3-1/TRBV3-2 CASSQVPMAGGTEAFF TGTGCCAGCAGCCAAGTGCCGATGGCAGGGGGAACTGAAGCTTTCTTT
once NA TRBJ1-2 TRBV7-9 CASSSPGFGYTF TGTGCCAGCAGCTCCCCGGGATTTGGCTACACCTTC
NA NA TRBJ2-6 TRBV19 CASSLPGLILSGANVLTF TGTGCCAGTAGTCTACCGGGACTCATCCTCTCTGGGGCCAACGTCCTGACTTTC
NA NA TRBJ2-5 TRBV11-2 CASSSAGGPGETQYF TGTGCCAGCAGCTCCGCCGGGGGGCCTGGAGAGACCCAGTACTTC
once TRBD1 TRBJ1-2 TRBV4-2 CASSQEDRGGGGGYTF TGTGCCAGCAGCCAAGAGGACAGGGGAGGTGGCGGTGGCTACACCTTC
NA TRBD1 TRBJ1-1 TRBV3-1/TRBV3-2 CASSARDRDPEAFF TGTGCCAGCAGTGCCCGGGACAGGGACCCTGAAGCTTTCTTT
NA NA TRBJ2-3 TRBV25-1 CASTRGHGDTQYF TGTGCCAGCACCCGGGGTCATGGAGATACGCAGTATTTT
NA TRBD2 TRBJ2-1 TRBV9 CASSVGPSGGHNEQFF TGTGCCAGCAGCGTCGGCCCTAGCGGGGGCCACAATGAGCAGTTCTTC
NA NA TRBJ1-3 TRBV23-1 CAYWKGEEPGNTIYF TGCGCCTATTGGAAGGGAGAGGAGCCTGGAAACACCATATATTTT
NA NA TRBJ1-5 TRBV3-1/TRBV3-2 CASSPQGGGQPQHF TGTGCCAGCAGCCCACAGGGAGGGGGTCAGCCCCAGCATTTT
NA TRBD1 TRBJ2-3 TRBV19 CASSFSGTGVTDTQYF TGTGCCAGTAGTTTTTCCGGGACAGGGGTCACAGATACGCAGTATTTT
NA TRBD2 TRBJ2-2 TRBV14 CASTPSGRASTGELFF TGTGCCAGCACCCCTAGCGGGAGGGCTTCCACCGGGGAGCTGTTTTTT
NA NA TRBJ1-5 TRBV5-1 CASSLEPRTPGAYSNQPQHF TGCGCCAGCAGCTTGGAACCCCGAACGCCAGGGGCTTATAGCAATCAGCCCCAGCATTTT
NA NA TRBJ1-6 TRBV5-1 CASSVRGQNINSPLHF TGCGCCAGCAGCGTAAGAGGACAGAACATTAATTCACCCCTCCACTTT
few NA TRBJ1-2 TRBV5-6 CASSAVRGSGYGYTF TGTGCCAGCAGCGCGGTCAGGGGATCAGGCTATGGCTACACCTTC
NA NA TRBJ1-1 TRBV12-3/TRBV12-4 CASNNGGYTEAFF TGTGCCAGCAACAATGGAGGGTACACTGAAGCTTTCTTT
NA TRBD1 TRBJ2-1 TRBV30 CAWTARNRGYEQFF TGTGCCTGGACCGCCCGAAACAGGGGATATGAGCAGTTCTTC
NA TRBD1 TRBJ2-7 TRBV9 CASSGTGTGAPYEQYF TGTGCCAGCAGCGGTACCGGGACAGGGGCTCCCTACGAGCAGTACTTC
NA NA TRBJ1-2 TRBV5-1 CASGWTAPTYGYTF TGCGCCAGCGGATGGACAGCTCCGACGTATGGCTACACCTTC
NA NA TRBJ2-7 TRBV9 CASSVDTGPYEQYF TGTGCCAGCAGCGTAGATACAGGACCCTACGAGCAGTACTTC
once NA TRBJ1-1 TRBV14 CASSRGQGSGTEAFF TGTGCCAGCAGCCGCGGCCAGGGGTCCGGCACTGAAGCTTTCTTT
NA TRBD1 TRBJ2-4 TRBV27 CASSRILGTGLENIQYF TGTGCCAGCAGTAGGATACTCGGGACAGGACTTGAAAACATTCAGTACTTC
NA NA TRBJ1-4 TRBV29-1 CSVTYGGTNEKLFF TGCAGCGTTACCTATGGCGGGACTAATGAAAAACTGTTTTTT
NA TRBD1 TRBJ2-7 TRBV7-8 CASSLVSSGTGAYEQYF TGTGCCAGCAGCTTAGTTTCCTCCGGGACAGGGGCATACGAGCAGTACTTC